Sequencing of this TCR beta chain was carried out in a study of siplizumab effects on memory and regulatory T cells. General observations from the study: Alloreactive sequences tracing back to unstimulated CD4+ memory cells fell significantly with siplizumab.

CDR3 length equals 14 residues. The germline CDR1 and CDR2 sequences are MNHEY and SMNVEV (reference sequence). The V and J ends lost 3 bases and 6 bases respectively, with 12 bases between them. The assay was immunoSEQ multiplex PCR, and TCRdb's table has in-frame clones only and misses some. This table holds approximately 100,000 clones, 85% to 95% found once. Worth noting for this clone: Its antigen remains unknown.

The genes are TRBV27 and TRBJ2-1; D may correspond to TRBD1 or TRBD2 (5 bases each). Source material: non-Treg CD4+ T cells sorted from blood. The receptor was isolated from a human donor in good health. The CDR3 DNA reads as TGTGCCAGCAGTTTCCCGGGGCCACTCAATGAGCAGTTCTTC. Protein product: CASSFPGPLNEQFF.